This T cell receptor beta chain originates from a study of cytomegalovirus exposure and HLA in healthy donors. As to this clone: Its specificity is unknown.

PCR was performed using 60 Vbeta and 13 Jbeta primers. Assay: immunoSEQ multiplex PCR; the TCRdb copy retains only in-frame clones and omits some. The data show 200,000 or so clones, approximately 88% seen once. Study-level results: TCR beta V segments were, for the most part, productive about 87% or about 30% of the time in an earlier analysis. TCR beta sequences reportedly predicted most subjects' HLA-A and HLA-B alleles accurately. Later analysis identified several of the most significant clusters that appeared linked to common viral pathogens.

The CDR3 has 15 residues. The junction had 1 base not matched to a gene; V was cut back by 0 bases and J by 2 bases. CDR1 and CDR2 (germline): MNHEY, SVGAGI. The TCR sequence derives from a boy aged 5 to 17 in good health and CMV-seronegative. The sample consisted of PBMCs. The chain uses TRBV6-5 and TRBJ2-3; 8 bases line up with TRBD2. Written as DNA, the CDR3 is TGTGCCAGCAGTTACTCTAGCGGGACCACAGATACGCAGTATTTT. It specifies CASSYSSGTTDTQYF.